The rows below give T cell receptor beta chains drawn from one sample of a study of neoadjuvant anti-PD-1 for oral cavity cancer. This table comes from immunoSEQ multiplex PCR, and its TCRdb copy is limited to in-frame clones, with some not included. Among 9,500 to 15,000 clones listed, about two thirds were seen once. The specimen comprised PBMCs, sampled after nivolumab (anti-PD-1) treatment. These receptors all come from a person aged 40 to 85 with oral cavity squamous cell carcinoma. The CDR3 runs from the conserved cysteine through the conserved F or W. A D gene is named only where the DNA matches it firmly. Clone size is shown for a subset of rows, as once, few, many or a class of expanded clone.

DNA: TGTGCCAGCAGCTTAGGCCTAGCGGGGGGACGGGCTCGAAACATTCAGTACTTC
CDR3: CASSLGLAGGRARNIQYF
D: TRBD2
V: TRBV11-2
J: TRBJ2-4
size: few

DNA: TGTGCCAGCAGCCTGACAGGTGACCGATACAATGAGCAGTTCTTC
CDR3: CASSLTGDRYNEQFF
D: -
V: TRBV7-3
J: TRBJ2-1
size: few

DNA: TGTGCCAGCAGCCAAGGACAGGCGAACACCGGGGAGCTGTTTTTT
CDR3: CASSQGQANTGELFF
D: TRBD1
V: TRBV27
J: TRBJ2-2
size: -

DNA: TGCGCCAGCAGCTCGTCCCTAGCGGGGGTTACCGGGGAGCTGTTTTTT
CDR3: CASSSSLAGVTGELFF
D: TRBD2
V: TRBV5-1
J: TRBJ2-2
size: -

DNA: TGTGCCACCAGCAGAGGGTACCACTTGTCTGGGGCCAACGTCCTGACTTTC
CDR3: CATSRGYHLSGANVLTF
D: -
V: TRBV15
J: TRBJ2-6
size: -

DNA: TGTGCCAGCAGTTTATTTCAGGGAGGACCGGCTGGGGCCAACGTCCTGACTTTC
CDR3: CASSLFQGGPAGANVLTF
D: -
V: TRBV28
J: TRBJ2-6
size: -

DNA: TGCGCCAGCAGTGGGACGAGCCCTAGCGGGCAGTTCTTC
CDR3: CASSGTSPSGQFF
D: TRBD2
V: TRBV10-1
J: TRBJ2-1
size: -

DNA: TGTGCCAGCACATCTAGGGATATGGATACGCAGTATTTT
CDR3: CASTSRDMDTQYF
D: -
V: TRBV28
J: TRBJ2-3
size: few

DNA: TGTGCCAGCAGTGTGGGGCACGGCTACACCTTC
CDR3: CASSVGHGYTF
D: -
V: TRBV6-5
J: TRBJ1-2
size: -

DNA: TGTGCCTGGAGTGTGGGTCAGGGGATAGAGACCCAGTACTTC
CDR3: CAWSVGQGIETQYF
D: -
V: TRBV30
J: TRBJ2-5
size: -

DNA: TGCGCCAGCAGCCAAGATCCTCGGGGGACTAGCGGACGGCGGGATACGCAGTATTTT
CDR3: CASSQDPRGTSGRRDTQYF
D: TRBD2
V: TRBV4-1
J: TRBJ2-3
size: -

DNA: TGTGCCAGCAGCAAAGCTTTCGGGTCCCGAGCCTACGAGCAGTACTTC
CDR3: CASSKAFGSRAYEQYF
D: -
V: TRBV21-1
J: TRBJ2-7
size: -

DNA: TGTGCCAGCAGCGACAGGGCAACTGGCTACACCTTC
CDR3: CASSDRATGYTF
D: -
V: TRBV9
J: TRBJ1-2
size: -

DNA: TGTGCCAGCAGTACAACCGAGGCATACTATGGCTACACCTTC
CDR3: CASSTTEAYYGYTF
D: -
V: TRBV28
J: TRBJ1-2
size: -

DNA: TGTGCCAGCAGCGTGACAGGGAATGGCTACACCTTC
CDR3: CASSVTGNGYTF
D: TRBD1
V: TRBV7-9
J: TRBJ1-2
size: few

DNA: TGTGCCAGCAGTGAAATTGGCACATTGGGGGCCTGGACAGATACGCAGTATTTT
CDR3: CASSEIGTLGAWTDTQYF
D: -
V: TRBV2
J: TRBJ2-3
size: -

DNA: TGCGCCAGCAGTGAGTCGAACAGGGTCTCTGAAGCTTTCTTT
CDR3: CASSESNRVSEAFF
D: -
V: TRBV10-1
J: TRBJ1-1
size: -

DNA: TGTGCCAGCAGGGGGGGGAGCTCCTACGAGCAGTACTTC
CDR3: CASRGGSSYEQYF
D: TRBD2
V: TRBV28
J: TRBJ2-7
size: -

DNA: TGTGCCAGCAGCTTGAGGACAGGGTCAGAGACCCAGTACTTC
CDR3: CASSLRTGSETQYF
D: TRBD1
V: TRBV11-1
J: TRBJ2-5
size: -

DNA: TGTGCCTGGAGTGGACAGGGGACGGATGAGCAGTTCTTC
CDR3: CAWSGQGTDEQFF
D: TRBD1
V: TRBV30
J: TRBJ2-1
size: -

DNA: TGTGCTAGTGGTTCTGGGAAGGTCGAGAGGTCCAATCAGCCCCAGCATTTT
CDR3: CASGSGKVERSNQPQHF
D: -
V: TRBV12-5
J: TRBJ1-5
size: few

DNA: TGTGCCAGCAGCGAGAGGGGACTCTACAATGAGCAGTTCTTC
CDR3: CASSERGLYNEQFF
D: -
V: TRBV7-6
J: TRBJ2-1
size: -

DNA: TGCGCCAGCAGCCAAGTGGGGCGGGGGGATGGCTACACCTTC
CDR3: CASSQVGRGDGYTF
D: -
V: TRBV4-1
J: TRBJ1-2
size: -

DNA: TGTGCCAGCAGCCCCACAGGGGGCCAAGCTAATGAAAAACTGTTTTTT
CDR3: CASSPTGGQANEKLFF
D: TRBD1
V: TRBV5-8
J: TRBJ1-4
size: -

DNA: TGTGCCAGCAGCCCCCAGGGCTCCTACAATGAGCAGTTCTTC
CDR3: CASSPQGSYNEQFF
D: -
V: TRBV28
J: TRBJ2-1
size: -

DNA: TGTGCCAGCAGTGAACGGTATTTCGCTGAAGCTTTCTTT
CDR3: CASSERYFAEAFF
D: -
V: TRBV2
J: TRBJ1-1
size: -

DNA: TGTGCCACCAGCACCACCCGCCCCTGGAAGAAACTGGGGGATACGCAGTATTTT
CDR3: CATSTTRPWKKLGDTQYF
D: -
V: TRBV15
J: TRBJ2-3
size: -

DNA: TGTGCCAGCAGGACACAGGGCTTGGGCGAAAAACTGTTTTTT
CDR3: CASRTQGLGEKLFF
D: -
V: TRBV27
J: TRBJ1-4
size: -

DNA: TGCGCCAGCAGCCAGCTCCTACAGGGGGCGTCAACAGATACGCAGTATTTT
CDR3: CASSQLLQGASTDTQYF
D: TRBD1
V: TRBV4-1
J: TRBJ2-3
size: -

DNA: TGCGCCAGCAGCTTGGCGGTCGACGCAAACTACGAGCAGTACTTC
CDR3: CASSLAVDANYEQYF
D: -
V: TRBV5-1
J: TRBJ2-7
size: -

DNA: TGTGCCAGCAGTCAACTTGGATATGGCTACACCTTC
CDR3: CASSQLGYGYTF
D: -
V: TRBV6-6
J: TRBJ1-2
size: -

DNA: TGTGCCTGGAGTGTAATGGTATGGGCAGGATATTCACCCCTCCACTTT
CDR3: CAWSVMVWAGYSPLHF
D: -
V: TRBV30
J: TRBJ1-6
size: few

DNA: TGTGCCAGCAGCCCCTACTGGACAGGTGAAGGCTACACCTTC
CDR3: CASSPYWTGEGYTF
D: TRBD1
V: TRBV5-6
J: TRBJ1-2
size: -

DNA: TGCGCCAGCAGCAGGACAGCTTTCGCGAACACTGAAGCTTTCTTT
CDR3: CASSRTAFANTEAFF
D: -
V: TRBV5-1
J: TRBJ1-1
size: once

DNA: TGCGCCAGCAGCTTGGCCTTGTGGGGCGGGAAGTCCGATACGCAGTATTTT
CDR3: CASSLALWGGKSDTQYF
D: -
V: TRBV5-1
J: TRBJ2-3
size: -

DNA: TGTGCCTGGAGTGTAAACAGGGGAACTGAAGCTTTCTTT
CDR3: CAWSVNRGTEAFF
D: TRBD1
V: TRBV30
J: TRBJ1-1
size: -

DNA: TGTGCCTGGAGTCGAGGCCCCTACGAGCAGTACTTC
CDR3: CAWSRGPYEQYF
D: -
V: TRBV30
J: TRBJ2-7
size: once

DNA: TGCGCCAGCAGCCACCGAATACTAGCGGGAGGCCCCCTTCTTACGCAGTATTTT
CDR3: CASSHRILAGGPLLTQYF
D: TRBD2
V: TRBV4-1
J: TRBJ2-3
size: -

DNA: TGTGCCAGCAGCTTAGTGTACAGAACAGATACGCAGTATTTT
CDR3: CASSLVYRTDTQYF
D: -
V: TRBV7-2
J: TRBJ2-3
size: -

DNA: TGTGCCAGCAGCTTTACGGAGGGGGTAGATGGCTACACCTTC
CDR3: CASSFTEGVDGYTF
D: -
V: TRBV11-2
J: TRBJ1-2
size: -

DNA: TGTGCCAGCAGTCACAGGTCCACACTCAAGTCCCAAGAGACCCAGTACTTC
CDR3: CASSHRSTLKSQETQYF
D: -
V: TRBV7-9
J: TRBJ2-5
size: -

DNA: TGTGCCAGCAGCCCCCGGGGGGAACGGGAGACCCACGAGCAGTACTTC
CDR3: CASSPRGERETHEQYF
D: TRBD2
V: TRBV5-4
J: TRBJ2-7
size: -

DNA: TGTGCCAGCAGTCGTGGACAGGGTCTCGCTGGCTACACCTTC
CDR3: CASSRGQGLAGYTF
D: TRBD1
V: TRBV5-6
J: TRBJ1-2
size: -

DNA: TGCGCCAGCAGTTCCGCCCACGGATCTAACTATGGCTACACCTTC
CDR3: CASSSAHGSNYGYTF
D: -
V: TRBV5-1
J: TRBJ1-2
size: -

DNA: TGCGCCAGCAGCCATCTTGGAGAAAAACTGTTTTTT
CDR3: CASSHLGEKLFF
D: -
V: TRBV4-1
J: TRBJ1-4
size: -

DNA: TGTGCCAGTAGTGTGAGACCTCTTAGCACAGATACGCAGTATTTT
CDR3: CASSVRPLSTDTQYF
D: -
V: TRBV19
J: TRBJ2-3
size: -

DNA: TGTGCCAGCCGTTTAGGGTCGGATGGCTACACCTTC
CDR3: CASRLGSDGYTF
D: -
V: TRBV27
J: TRBJ1-2
size: -

DNA: TGTGCCAGCAGCTTGGGGTCAGGGAGCACTGAAGCTTTCTTT
CDR3: CASSLGSGSTEAFF
D: -
V: TRBV5-4
J: TRBJ1-1
size: -

DNA: TGTGCCAGCAGCTTTTCACCCGGGGACGGCGGGACTAGCGGGGTGAATGAGCAGTTCTTC
CDR3: CASSFSPGDGGTSGVNEQFF
D: TRBD2
V: TRBV13
J: TRBJ2-1
size: few

DNA: TGTGCCACCGAGCAGGGGGGTGGCTACACCTTC
CDR3: CATEQGGGYTF
D: TRBD1
V: TRBV19
J: TRBJ1-2
size: -

DNA: TGTGCCAGCAGCTTAGGACAGAACACTGAAGCTTTCTTT
CDR3: CASSLGQNTEAFF
D: -
V: TRBV7-3
J: TRBJ1-1
size: once

DNA: TGTGCCAGCCTCAAGACCTACCAAGAGACCCAGTACTTC
CDR3: CASLKTYQETQYF
D: -
V: TRBV6-1
J: TRBJ2-5
size: -

DNA: TGTGCCAGTAGTATAGACCAGGGCGGTACGCAGTATTTT
CDR3: CASSIDQGGTQYF
D: -
V: TRBV19
J: TRBJ2-3
size: -

DNA: TGTGCCAGCAGTTATAGCGGGAGATCCAACGAGCAGTACTTC
CDR3: CASSYSGRSNEQYF
D: TRBD2
V: TRBV27
J: TRBJ2-7
size: -

DNA: TGTGCCAGCAGCCAAGCCTACGAGCAGTACTTC
CDR3: CASSQAYEQYF
D: -
V: TRBV14
J: TRBJ2-7
size: few